These T cell receptor beta chains were read from a single sample in a study of blood T cell repertoires in COVID-19. Profiling relied on immunoSEQ multiplex PCR, and the TCRdb table lists in-frame clones only, not all of them. The sample contains more than 250,000 clones, approximately 89% of which appear only once. The sample consisted of PBMCs or T cells enriched from blood (not recorded which). The origin of the receptors is a woman in her 40s with acute COVID-19. CDR3s include the opening cysteine and the closing phenylalanine or tryptophan. D genes are given only for firm matches. Rows may omit the clone size; those that give it use once, few, many or a size class.

cdr3_aa	cdr3_nt	clone_size	cdr3_length	v_call	j_call	d_call
CASVSQGLTGSPLHF	TGTGCCAGTGTTTCACAGGGTTTAACCGGTTCACCCCTCCACTTT	once	15	TRBV2	TRBJ1-6	NA
CASRAGPSSYNEQFF	TGTGCCAGCAGGGCGGGTCCGAGCTCCTACAATGAGCAGTTCTTC	NA	15	TRBV2	TRBJ2-1	NA
CASSFRPSESSYEQYF	TGTGCCAGCAGCTTCCGACCCAGCGAGAGCTCCTACGAGCAGTACTTC	NA	16	TRBV9	TRBJ2-7	NA
CASSLDGLAGVSPTDTQYF	TGTGCCAGCAGCTTAGATGGACTAGCGGGAGTCTCTCCAACAGATACGCAGTATTTT	NA	19	TRBV7-2	TRBJ2-3	TRBD2
CASGGGRRNEKLFF	TGTGCAAGCGGCGGGGGCAGACGAAATGAAAAACTGTTTTTT	NA	14	TRBV27	TRBJ1-4	NA
CASNRDRGENSPLHF	TGTGCCAGTAACCGGGACAGGGGGGAAAATTCACCCCTCCACTTT	NA	15	TRBV19	TRBJ1-6	TRBD1
CASSIAGGDTQYF	TGTGCCAGTAGTATAGCGGGGGGAGATACGCAGTATTTT	NA	13	TRBV19	TRBJ2-3	TRBD2
CASSRGTGDLGTEAFF	TGTGCCAGCTCACGTGGGACAGGGGATCTGGGCACTGAAGCTTTCTTT	NA	16	TRBV18	TRBJ1-1	TRBD1
CASSLSGVATNEKLFF	TGTGCCAGCAGTTTAAGCGGGGTAGCAACTAATGAAAAACTGTTTTTT	NA	16	TRBV28	TRBJ1-4	NA
CASSYRDNEKLFF	TGTGCCAGCAGTTACAGGGATAACGAAAAACTGTTTTTT	NA	13	TRBV12-3/TRBV12-4	TRBJ1-4	NA
CASSQEGLAGVTTDTQYF	TGCGCCAGCAGCCAGGAGGGGCTAGCGGGAGTAACCACAGATACGCAGTATTTT	NA	18	TRBV5-1	TRBJ2-3	TRBD2
CASRSEGETQYF	TGCGCCAGCAGGTCGGAGGGAGAGACCCAGTACTTC	NA	12	TRBV5-1	TRBJ2-5	NA
CASSQGTDLYEQYF	TGTGCCAGCAGCCAGGGGACAGATCTCTACGAGCAGTACTTC	once	14	TRBV3-1/TRBV3-2	TRBJ2-7	TRBD1
CASSIGTGEQPQHF	TGTGCCAGTAGTATCGGGACAGGGGAACAGCCCCAGCATTTT	NA	14	TRBV19	TRBJ1-5	TRBD1
CASSLRRANTEAFF	TGTGCCAGCAGCTTGCGGAGGGCCAACACTGAAGCTTTCTTT	few	14	TRBV3-1/TRBV3-2	TRBJ1-1	NA
CASSQTTEAGELFF	TGTGCCAGCAGCCAAACCACGGAGGCCGGGGAGCTGTTTTTT	NA	14	TRBV3-1/TRBV3-2	TRBJ2-2	NA
CASSIDVGTGGAGGYTF	TGTGCCAGTAGTATAGACGTCGGGACAGGGGGCGCCGGTGGCTACACCTTC	NA	17	TRBV19	TRBJ1-2	TRBD1
CASSQDQRGYSNQPQHF	TGCGCCAGCAGCCAAGATCAAAGGGGTTATAGCAATCAGCCCCAGCATTTT	NA	17	TRBV4-1	TRBJ1-5	NA
CASSLIEQETQYF	TGTGCCAGCAGTTTAATAGAACAAGAGACCCAGTACTTC	NA	13	TRBV28	TRBJ2-5	NA
CASSFSLSVTQGAGGYTF	TGTGCCAGCAGTTTCAGCCTTTCCGTCACACAGGGGGCGGGCGGCTACACCTTC	NA	18	TRBV28	TRBJ1-2	TRBD1
CASSRPGQGGNTEAFF	TGTGCCAGTAGTAGACCGGGACAGGGCGGGAACACTGAAGCTTTCTTT	once	16	TRBV19	TRBJ1-1	TRBD1
CASSYVGREGRWKLFF	TGTGCCAGCAGCTACGTCGGGAGGGAAGGACGCTGGAAACTGTTTTTT	NA	16	TRBV7-9	TRBJ1-4	NA
CASSHEGGYGLFF	TGTGCCAGCAGCCATGAAGGAGGGTACGGGCTGTTTTTT	NA	13	TRBV3-1/TRBV3-2	TRBJ2-2	NA
CAWMSGQQETQYF	TGTGCCTGGATGTCAGGACAACAAGAGACCCAGTACTTC	NA	13	TRBV30	TRBJ2-5	NA
CASSPSRENTEAFF	TGTGCCAGCTCACCGAGTCGGGAGAACACTGAAGCTTTCTTT	NA	14	TRBV18	TRBJ1-1	NA
CASSHALTEYNSPLHF	TGTGCCAGCTCACACGCCCTGACGGAGTATAATTCACCCCTCCACTTT	NA	16	TRBV18	TRBJ1-6	NA
CASSPRQGYDTGELFF	TGTGCCAGCAGTCCTCGACAGGGATACGATACCGGGGAGCTGTTTTTT	NA	16	TRBV6-4	TRBJ2-2	TRBD1
CASSHLGLAGAGANVLTF	TGCGCCAGCAGCCACCTGGGACTAGCGGGAGCCGGGGCCAACGTCCTGACTTTC	NA	18	TRBV4-1	TRBJ2-6	TRBD2
CASSDRGTPQETQYF	TGTGCCAGCAGTGACCGCGGGACGCCCCAAGAGACCCAGTACTTC	NA	15	TRBV2	TRBJ2-5	NA
CSVVTQAEAFF	TGCAGCGTTGTAACCCAGGCTGAAGCTTTCTTT	NA	11	TRBV29-1	TRBJ1-1	NA
CASSSDVAGVGSEQFF	TGTGCCAGCAGCTCCGATGTAGCGGGAGTAGGTTCTGAGCAGTTCTTC	NA	16	TRBV7-9	TRBJ2-1	TRBD2
CASSLMTGGDYGYTF	TGTGCCAGCAGCCTAATGACAGGGGGTGACTATGGCTACACCTTC	NA	15	TRBV9	TRBJ1-2	TRBD1
CASSLSIGTGGAGELFF	TGTGCCAGCAGTTTATCGATCGGGACAGGGGGCGCCGGGGAGCTGTTTTTT	NA	17	TRBV27	TRBJ2-2	TRBD1
CASTSSGSSYNEQFF	TGTGCCAGCACTTCGAGCGGCAGCTCCTACAATGAGCAGTTCTTC	once	15	TRBV2	TRBJ2-1	NA
CASSGLNYGYTF	TGTGCCAGCAGCGGACTTAACTATGGCTACACCTTC	NA	12	TRBV12-3/TRBV12-4	TRBJ1-2	NA
CASSLGLAGVVSYEQYF	TGTGCCAGCAGCCTGGGACTAGCGGGAGTGGTCTCCTACGAGCAGTACTTC	NA	17	TRBV4-2	TRBJ2-7	TRBD2
CASSRIGGGEDEKLFF	TGTGCCAGCAGCCGGATTGGTGGGGGCGAGGATGAAAAACTGTTTTTT	NA	16	TRBV4-2	TRBJ1-4	NA
CSASGRETQYF	TGCAGTGCTAGCGGGAGAGAGACCCAGTACTTC	once	11	TRBV20-1	TRBJ2-5	NA
CASSGPGDYGYTF	TGTGCCAGCAGCGGCCCCGGGGATTATGGCTACACCTTC	NA	13	TRBV11-3	TRBJ1-2	NA
CASSYGGQGGISPLHF	TGTGCCAGCAGTTACGGTGGACAGGGCGGAATTTCACCCCTCCACTTT	NA	16	TRBV6-5	TRBJ1-6	TRBD1
CASTGQGTNYGYTF	TGTGCCAGCACCGGACAGGGGACGAACTATGGCTACACCTTC	NA	14	TRBV19	TRBJ1-2	TRBD1
CASSIGGRLAGADTQYF	TGTGCCAGTAGTATAGGGGGTCGACTAGCGGGAGCAGATACGCAGTATTTT	NA	17	TRBV19	TRBJ2-3	TRBD2
CASKSITQGGTEAFF	TGTGCCAGCAAATCCATCACGCAGGGAGGGACTGAAGCTTTCTTT	NA	15	TRBV27	TRBJ1-1	NA
CASSIQGDTEAFF	TGTGCCAGCAGCATACAGGGGGACACTGAAGCTTTCTTT	NA	13	TRBV11-2	TRBJ1-1	TRBD1
CSASFPDRDHYNSPLHF	TGCAGTGCTAGTTTCCCGGACAGGGATCATTATAATTCACCCCTCCACTTT	NA	17	TRBV20-1	TRBJ1-6	TRBD1
CASSYGQSGNTIYF	TGTGCCAGCAGCTACGGACAGTCTGGAAACACCATATATTTT	NA	14	TRBV7-2	TRBJ1-3	NA
CASSRPGGSVQDTGELFF	TGTGCCAGCAGCAGGCCGGGTGGGTCCGTTCAAGACACCGGGGAGCTGTTTTTT	NA	18	TRBV7-2	TRBJ2-2	NA
CASSVVGGQGYTF	TGTGCCAGCAGCGTAGTAGGGGGACAGGGCTACACCTTC	once	13	TRBV9	TRBJ1-2	TRBD1
CASSLFIAYSYEQYF	TGTGCCAGCAGCTTATTTATAGCGTACTCCTACGAGCAGTACTTC	NA	15	TRBV7-2	TRBJ2-7	NA
CASSPRGQGYEQYF	TGTGCCAGCAGCCCCAGGGGGCAGGGGTACGAGCAGTACTTC	NA	14	TRBV13	TRBJ2-7	TRBD1
CASSSQITDTQYF	TGTGCCAGCAGCTCCCAGATAACAGATACGCAGTATTTT	NA	13	TRBV5-5	TRBJ2-3	NA
CASSRLAGDGETQYF	TGTGCCAGCTCACGACTAGCGGGAGATGGAGAGACCCAGTACTTC	NA	15	TRBV18	TRBJ2-5	TRBD2
CASSLWRAGGLPQKLFF	TGTGCCAGCAGCTTATGGCGGGCAGGGGGCTTACCTCAAAAACTGTTTTTT	once	17	TRBV11-2	TRBJ1-4	TRBD1
CASGQGRTYEQYF	TGCGCCAGTGGTCAGGGTAGGACCTACGAGCAGTACTTC	NA	13	TRBV5-1	TRBJ2-7	NA